The TCR beta chain under discussion was sequenced for a study of T cell changes during pregnancy in multiple sclerosis. The germline V and J ends were trimmed by 4 bases and 5 bases, with 12 bases remaining between them. The germline CDR1 and CDR2 sequences are SGHRS and YFSETQ. The CDR3 totals 13 residues. Repertoires were generated with immunoSEQ multiplex PCR, while TCRdb's copy carries only in-frame clones and drops some. The repertoire consists of 70,000 to 95,000 clones, with approximately 90% occurring once and the leading ten covering around 1.8%. This specimen was peripheral blood, taken before pregnancy. This chain links TRBV5-1 with TRBJ2-5; the D is unclear. The clonotype was recovered from a female donor with multiple sclerosis, enrolled in a pregnancy study. The CDR3 nucleotides read TGCGCCAGCAGCCCCCGGGTTAGGGAGACCCAGTACTTC. Amino acid sequence: CASSPRVRETQYF.